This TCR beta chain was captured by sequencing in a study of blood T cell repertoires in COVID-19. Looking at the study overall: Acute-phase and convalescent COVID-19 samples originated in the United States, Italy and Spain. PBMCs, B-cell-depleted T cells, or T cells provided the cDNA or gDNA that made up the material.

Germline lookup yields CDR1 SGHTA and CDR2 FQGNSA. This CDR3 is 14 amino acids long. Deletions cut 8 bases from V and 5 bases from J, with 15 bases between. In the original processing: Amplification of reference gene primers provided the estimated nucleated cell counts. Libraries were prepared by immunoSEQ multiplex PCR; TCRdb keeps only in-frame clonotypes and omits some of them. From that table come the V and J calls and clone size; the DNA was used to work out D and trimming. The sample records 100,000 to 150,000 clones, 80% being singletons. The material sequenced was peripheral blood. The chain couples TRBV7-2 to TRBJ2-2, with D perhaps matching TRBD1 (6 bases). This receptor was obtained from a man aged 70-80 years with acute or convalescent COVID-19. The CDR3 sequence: CASSRGSRTGELFF. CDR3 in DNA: TGTGCCAGCTCAAGGGGGTCCCGGACCGGGGAGCTGTTTTTT.